Listed below are T cell receptor beta chains from one sample, sequenced in a study of cytomegalovirus exposure and HLA in healthy donors. TCRdb keeps only in-frame clones here, not all; method: immunoSEQ multiplex PCR. The sample carries roughly 130,000 clones, 74% recorded once. Material for sequencing was PBMCs. The source is a woman aged 45-65 years in good health and CMV-seropositive. Each CDR3 is given with its conserved first and last residue. Fields, in order: V gene, J gene, D gene, clone size, CDR3 DNA, CDR3 protein. D genes are given only for firm matches. Clone size is given for some rows only: seen once, a few or many times, or a class if the clone is expanded.

v_gene: TRBV4-1; j_gene: TRBJ1-1; d_gene: NA; abundance: few; CDR3nt: TGCGCCAGCAGCAATCCACGCTCGACGGGCACTGAAGCTTTCTTT; CDR3aa: CASSNPRSTGTEAFF
v_gene: TRBV7-2; j_gene: TRBJ1-5; d_gene: NA; abundance: NA; CDR3nt: TGTGCCAGCAGCTTAGATGGCGACAGCCGCAATCAGCCCCAGCATTTT; CDR3aa: CASSLDGDSRNQPQHF
v_gene: TRBV6-5; j_gene: TRBJ2-3; d_gene: TRBD2; abundance: few; CDR3nt: TGTGCCAGCATGGGGAGGGGCAGCACAGATACGCAGTATTTT; CDR3aa: CASMGRGSTDTQYF
v_gene: TRBV29-1; j_gene: TRBJ1-3; d_gene: NA; abundance: NA; CDR3nt: TGCAGCGTTGCAGGCAGGGAAGGAAACACCATATATTTT; CDR3aa: CSVAGREGNTIYF
v_gene: TRBV5-4; j_gene: TRBJ1-6; d_gene: NA; abundance: NA; CDR3nt: TGTGCCAGCAGCTTGGACAGGTACTCACCCCTCCACTTT; CDR3aa: CASSLDRYSPLHF
v_gene: TRBV19; j_gene: TRBJ1-2; d_gene: NA; abundance: once; CDR3nt: TGTGCCAGTAGTATAGGCCAGTCCTATGGCTACACCTTC; CDR3aa: CASSIGQSYGYTF
v_gene: TRBV18; j_gene: TRBJ2-5; d_gene: TRBD1; abundance: NA; CDR3nt: TGTGCCAGCTCACCACCGGGGGCCGGGACAGGAGAGACCCAGTACTTC; CDR3aa: CASSPPGAGTGETQYF
v_gene: TRBV2; j_gene: TRBJ2-6; d_gene: TRBD1; abundance: NA; CDR3nt: TGTGCCAGCTTCCTCGGACAGGTCTTAGCCGGGGCCAACGTCCTGACTTTC; CDR3aa: CASFLGQVLAGANVLTF
v_gene: TRBV4-3; j_gene: TRBJ1-2; d_gene: NA; abundance: NA; CDR3nt: TGCGCCAGCAGCCAAGATATCCGGGGAGGTGGCTACCCCTTC; CDR3aa: CASSQDIRGGGYPF
v_gene: TRBV5-4; j_gene: TRBJ2-7; d_gene: TRBD2; abundance: NA; CDR3nt: TGTGCCAGCAGTAGAAAGCGGGGGGACTCCTACGAGCAGTACTTC; CDR3aa: CASSRKRGDSYEQYF
v_gene: TRBV6-1; j_gene: TRBJ2-7; d_gene: NA; abundance: NA; CDR3nt: TGTGCCAGCAGTGAAGTGGCAGGGGCGACCTACGAGCAGTACTTC; CDR3aa: CASSEVAGATYEQYF
v_gene: TRBV2; j_gene: TRBJ2-6; d_gene: TRBD1; abundance: NA; CDR3nt: TGTGCCAGCAGTGGGGGGACAGGGGGCGCTGGGGCCAACGTCCTGACTTTC; CDR3aa: CASSGGTGGAGANVLTF
v_gene: TRBV6-6; j_gene: TRBJ2-1; d_gene: TRBD1; abundance: NA; CDR3nt: TGTGCCAGCAGCCCCCGGACAGGGGGGTGGCATGAGCAGTTCTTC; CDR3aa: CASSPRTGGWHEQFF
v_gene: TRBV5-3; j_gene: TRBJ1-5; d_gene: TRBD1; abundance: NA; CDR3nt: TGTGCCAGAAGCTTGTACAGGGGATGGATCGGGGATCAGCCCCAGCATTTT; CDR3aa: CARSLYRGWIGDQPQHF
v_gene: TRBV5-1; j_gene: TRBJ1-3; d_gene: TRBD1; abundance: NA; CDR3nt: TGCGCCAGCAGCCGTTCCGGGACAGACTCTGGAAACACCATATATTTT; CDR3aa: CASSRSGTDSGNTIYF
v_gene: TRBV2; j_gene: TRBJ1-4; d_gene: NA; abundance: NA; CDR3nt: TGTGCCAGCACAGCAACTAATGAAAAACTGTTTTTT; CDR3aa: CASTATNEKLFF
v_gene: TRBV7-2; j_gene: TRBJ1-4; d_gene: TRBD1; abundance: NA; CDR3nt: TGTGCCAGCAGCTTAAGGCCAGGGGGAAGCGGAAAACTGTTTTTT; CDR3aa: CASSLRPGGSGKLFF
v_gene: TRBV15; j_gene: TRBJ1-5; d_gene: NA; abundance: NA; CDR3nt: TGTGCCACCAGCGTCCCAGGGTCTGGGGCTGGGCAGCCCCAGCATTTT; CDR3aa: CATSVPGSGAGQPQHF
v_gene: TRBV10-3; j_gene: TRBJ1-2; d_gene: NA; abundance: few; CDR3nt: TGTGCCATCAGTGAGTCCACGGGGGGCTATGGCTACACCTTC; CDR3aa: CAISESTGGYGYTF
v_gene: TRBV29-1; j_gene: TRBJ2-1; d_gene: NA; abundance: NA; CDR3nt: TGCAGCGTTGGGGGAGGACTTTCAAGGCAGTTCTTC; CDR3aa: CSVGGGLSRQFF
v_gene: TRBV18; j_gene: TRBJ2-4; d_gene: NA; abundance: once; CDR3nt: TGTGCCAGCTCACCCCTAGCCAAAAACATTCAGTACTTC; CDR3aa: CASSPLAKNIQYF
v_gene: TRBV6-4; j_gene: TRBJ2-3; d_gene: TRBD2; abundance: few; CDR3nt: TGTGCCAGCAGTGACTCAGGACTAGCGACAGATACGCAGTATTTT; CDR3aa: CASSDSGLATDTQYF
v_gene: TRBV5-4; j_gene: TRBJ2-5; d_gene: TRBD1; abundance: once; CDR3nt: TGTGCCAGCAGCTCCCGGACAGGAGCAGGGGAGACCCAGTACTTC; CDR3aa: CASSSRTGAGETQYF
v_gene: TRBV5-1; j_gene: TRBJ1-2; d_gene: NA; abundance: NA; CDR3nt: TGCGCCAGCAGCCCGCCTTTGGAGGGGATTGGCTACACCTTC; CDR3aa: CASSPPLEGIGYTF
v_gene: TRBV6-5; j_gene: TRBJ2-5; d_gene: TRBD2; abundance: few; CDR3nt: TGTGCCAGCAGTCCCCGGGTAGCGGGGAAAGAGACCCAGTACTTC; CDR3aa: CASSPRVAGKETQYF
v_gene: TRBV6-1; j_gene: TRBJ1-1; d_gene: TRBD1; abundance: NA; CDR3nt: TGTGCCAGTGGGGACAGGGGATTGGGCACTGAAGCTTTCTTT; CDR3aa: CASGDRGLGTEAFF
v_gene: TRBV4-2; j_gene: TRBJ1-6; d_gene: NA; abundance: NA; CDR3nt: TGTGCCAGCAGCCAAGTTACAGAATATAATTCACCCCTCCACTTT; CDR3aa: CASSQVTEYNSPLHF
v_gene: TRBV5-8; j_gene: TRBJ1-3; d_gene: NA; abundance: NA; CDR3nt: TGTGCCAGCAGCTTGAGGGGCGCGTCTGGAAACACCATATATTTT; CDR3aa: CASSLRGASGNTIYF
v_gene: TRBV18; j_gene: TRBJ2-5; d_gene: TRBD1; abundance: NA; CDR3nt: TGTGCCAGCTCACCACGCCCGGACAGGGAAGAGACCCAGTACTTC; CDR3aa: CASSPRPDREETQYF
v_gene: TRBV5-1; j_gene: TRBJ2-7; d_gene: NA; abundance: NA; CDR3nt: TGCGCCAGCAGCCTGGCCTCAGGGGGAGGTGGAGTCTCCTACGAGCAGTACTTC; CDR3aa: CASSLASGGGGVSYEQYF
v_gene: TRBV7-8; j_gene: TRBJ2-5; d_gene: NA; abundance: NA; CDR3nt: TGTGCCAGCAGCTTAGCGAGGGAGACCCAGTACTTC; CDR3aa: CASSLARETQYF
v_gene: TRBV7-8; j_gene: TRBJ2-5; d_gene: TRBD2; abundance: NA; CDR3nt: TGTGCCAGCAGCTTGGGGGGGATTCAAGAGACCCAGTACTTC; CDR3aa: CASSLGGIQETQYF
v_gene: TRBV18; j_gene: TRBJ2-1; d_gene: TRBD2; abundance: NA; CDR3nt: TGTGCCAGCTCACCACGGAATCGAGGACTAGAAGGTGGTGAGCAGTTCTTC; CDR3aa: CASSPRNRGLEGGEQFF
v_gene: TRBV27; j_gene: TRBJ2-3; d_gene: TRBD2; abundance: NA; CDR3nt: TGTGCCAGCAGCGCTGGGGCTAGCGGGGGGGCAGATACGCAGTATTTT; CDR3aa: CASSAGASGGADTQYF
v_gene: TRBV6-1; j_gene: TRBJ2-5; d_gene: TRBD1; abundance: NA; CDR3nt: TGTGCCAGCACCGTTGGGACAGGGCGAGAGACCCAGTACTTC; CDR3aa: CASTVGTGRETQYF
v_gene: TRBV6-6; j_gene: TRBJ2-1; d_gene: NA; abundance: NA; CDR3nt: TGTGCCAGCGGGATGGGGGGAGGTGAGCAGTTCTTC; CDR3aa: CASGMGGGEQFF
v_gene: TRBV30; j_gene: TRBJ1-5; d_gene: NA; abundance: NA; CDR3nt: TGTGCCTGGAGTGTAGGAGCGGGTCAGCCCCAGCATTTT; CDR3aa: CAWSVGAGQPQHF
v_gene: TRBV10-3; j_gene: TRBJ2-3; d_gene: NA; abundance: NA; CDR3nt: TGTGCCATCAGAGCACCCGGGGGTACGCAGTATTTT; CDR3aa: CAIRAPGGTQYF
v_gene: TRBV7-2; j_gene: TRBJ2-3; d_gene: NA; abundance: NA; CDR3nt: TGTGCCAGCAGCCCGCAGGGTGCAGATACGCAGTATTTT; CDR3aa: CASSPQGADTQYF
v_gene: TRBV7-8; j_gene: TRBJ1-1; d_gene: NA; abundance: once; CDR3nt: TGTGCCAGCAGCTTAGCGGAGGTGAACACTGAAGCTTTCTTT; CDR3aa: CASSLAEVNTEAFF
v_gene: TRBV5-1; j_gene: TRBJ2-7; d_gene: TRBD2; abundance: NA; CDR3nt: TGCGCCAGCCAACGCGGGGGTGCGGAGTACGAGCAGTACTTC; CDR3aa: CASQRGGAEYEQYF
v_gene: TRBV7-9; j_gene: TRBJ2-2; d_gene: TRBD1; abundance: few; CDR3nt: TGTGCCAGCAGCTTGGGGACAGGGTCGTACACCGGGGAGCTGTTTTTT; CDR3aa: CASSLGTGSYTGELFF
v_gene: TRBV4-3; j_gene: TRBJ2-7; d_gene: NA; abundance: NA; CDR3nt: TGCGCCAGCAGCCAAGCTTCGGGGTACGAGCAGTACTTC; CDR3aa: CASSQASGYEQYF
v_gene: TRBV19; j_gene: TRBJ1-5; d_gene: NA; abundance: once; CDR3nt: TGTGCCAGTAGTAAGGGCGGGGTTGGCAATCAGCCCCAGCATTTT; CDR3aa: CASSKGGVGNQPQHF
v_gene: TRBV2; j_gene: TRBJ2-5; d_gene: NA; abundance: NA; CDR3nt: TGTGCCAGCAGCCGGAACCGACAGGTCGGAGAGACCCAGTACTTC; CDR3aa: CASSRNRQVGETQYF
v_gene: TRBV6-1; j_gene: TRBJ1-5; d_gene: NA; abundance: NA; CDR3nt: TGTGCCAGCATGACAGAGAGCAATCAGCCCCAGCATTTT; CDR3aa: CASMTESNQPQHF
v_gene: TRBV5-1; j_gene: TRBJ2-1; d_gene: TRBD2; abundance: few; CDR3nt: TGCGCCAGCAGCTCGCCCCAGCGGGGGACCTACAATGAGCAGTTCTTC; CDR3aa: CASSSPQRGTYNEQFF
v_gene: TRBV6-5; j_gene: TRBJ1-4; d_gene: NA; abundance: NA; CDR3nt: TGTGCCAGCAGTTATAGTTTTGGTGAAAAACTGTTTTTT; CDR3aa: CASSYSFGEKLFF
v_gene: TRBV18; j_gene: TRBJ1-6; d_gene: TRBD1; abundance: NA; CDR3nt: TGTGCCAGCTCACGAGGACAGGGGGATAATTCACCCCTCCACTTT; CDR3aa: CASSRGQGDNSPLHF
v_gene: TRBV25-1; j_gene: TRBJ2-3; d_gene: NA; abundance: few; CDR3nt: TGTGCCAGCAGTGAATCCCAAGCGGGTATCACAGATACGCAGTATTTT; CDR3aa: CASSESQAGITDTQYF
v_gene: TRBV7-2; j_gene: TRBJ2-7; d_gene: NA; abundance: NA; CDR3nt: TGTGCCAGCAGCTTTTCAGGGGATAGCTCCTACGAGCAGTACTTC; CDR3aa: CASSFSGDSSYEQYF
v_gene: TRBV12-5; j_gene: TRBJ2-2; d_gene: TRBD1; abundance: once; CDR3nt: TGTGCTAGCCGGGGGACAGGGTATAACGGGGAGCTGTTTTTT; CDR3aa: CASRGTGYNGELFF
v_gene: TRBV5-5; j_gene: TRBJ2-5; d_gene: NA; abundance: NA; CDR3nt: TGTGCCAGCAGTAGGGTCGGGGTAGGAGTAGAGACCCAGTACTTC; CDR3aa: CASSRVGVGVETQYF
v_gene: TRBV5-4; j_gene: TRBJ1-6; d_gene: NA; abundance: NA; CDR3nt: TGTGCCAGCAGCTTGGATTTCAGTCCTAATTCACCCCTCCACTTT; CDR3aa: CASSLDFSPNSPLHF
v_gene: TRBV4-1; j_gene: TRBJ1-2; d_gene: TRBD1; abundance: NA; CDR3nt: TGCGCCAGCAGCCAAGTGAAGAGGGGGCTCGGCTACACCTTC; CDR3aa: CASSQVKRGLGYTF